This T cell receptor beta chain stems from a study of shared clonotypes between healthy human individuals (dated by TCRdb to 2020 to 2022). In terms of the full investigation: A few men and two women, aged 18 to 49 years, made up the cohort. For each donor, CD4 naive and CD4 memory were each given three plates, CD8 naive was given two plates, and CD8 memory was given one plate. Per donor, leukapheresis produced somewhere between about 0.9 and 9.5 billion PBMCs. To increase sequencing depth and limit assay-specific biases, different laboratories used diverse techniques to prepare libraries and sequence TCR repertoires. The study deeply sequenced blood TCR repertoires of about 5 healthy adults to estimate repertoire size and the extent of clonotype sharing between individuals.

Beyond this particular receptor, the publication reports: Pairwise subsampling indicated that sequencing depth was expected to affect the degree of clonotype sharing among donors. Only blood was sampled, and tissue TCR repertoires likely differ from those in blood. Because the study included only a small number of donors, the genetic and exposure-history diversity represented was limited. Naive subsets generally had larger estimated clonotype richness than memory subsets did. Incomplete sequencing was indicated by rarefaction of sorted-subset datasets, despite the large sequencing depth. Across a few donors, approximately 5% of naive CD4, approximately 3.5% of naive CD8, 2% to 2.5% of memory CD4, and 0.3% to 0.45% of memory CD8 clonotypes were shared. Higher generation probabilities were observed for clonotypes shared by all four sorted-subset donors than for non-shared clonotypes.

V and J are trimmed by 7 bases and 4 bases, and the gene matches miss 5 bases of the junction. The CDR3, from cysteine to phenylalanine, totals 14 residues. The kept DNA is CDR3 alone, 42 bases in frame from the first base. Per the germline V gene, MNHEY is the CDR1 and SVGAGI is the CDR2. CD8 naive samples consisted of CD45RO-negative cells that were positively selected for CCR7, yielding a CD45RA+CCR7+ population without TemRA cells. Healthy HIV-negative adults with no recently reported acute infections or vaccinations were included as donors. Only Caucasian adults living in Nashville, Tennessee, USA were represented among the donors. Blood was collected by leukapheresis, and PBMCs were isolated by Ficoll-Histopaque density gradient centrifugation and then cryopreserved in liquid nitrogen vapor phase. Analytical flow cytometry was used to check the purity and quantity of each magnetically sorted T cell population. Each sorted fraction had its genomic DNA isolated and then quantified by UV absorbance on a Nanodrop 2000c.

On this clone itself: No cognate antigen has been identified for it. No clone much larger than this one lies a single base away; base qualities are absent.

Using the deep immunoSEQ assay, TCR CDR3 regions were amplified from genomic DNA by multiplex PCR. Extracted genomic DNA from each cell subset was spread evenly across all wells of several immunoSEQ 96-well plates, with each plate serving as a replicate. For sorted subsets, 200 ng of genomic DNA, equivalent to 25,000 to 30,000 T cell genomes, went into each replicate PCR. The purified libraries were quantified using a Qubit 3.0 fluorometer, sized with a Bioanalyzer 2100, and then quantified again using the KAPA Library Quantification kit. A separate single-read 150-cycle Illumina NextSeq 550 flow cell was used to sequence each immunoSEQ 96-well plate. The original methods were these. Because the immunoSEQ output included only junctional sequences and no quality scores, the filtering could not be the same as the filtering used for full-length reads. To assign V/J genes and CDR3, sequences were annotated using PyIR, a Python wrapper for IgBLAST v1.9, with IMGT germline references. Reads with weak V/J assignments (E-value above 1e-6), missing CDR3, stop codons, out-of-frame junctions, or ambiguous translated residues were removed. A V3J clonotype was defined by an identical inferred V gene, J gene, and CDR3 amino acid sequence. The percentage overlap between two repertoires was calculated by dividing the number of shared unique clonotypes by the size of the smaller repertoire. RTK rarefaction, the Chao1 estimator, and Recon v2.1 estimates of unobserved clonotypes were used to assess repertoire richness. Generation probabilities were computed with OLGA for all TCRbeta clonotypes obtained by the gDNA method from a handful of donors. The source is immuneACCESS, and TCRdb retained only in-frame sequences with V and J called. Part of the clones is not carried over; for the studies checked, unresolved V genes explain less than half of this, and the remainder is unexplained. V, J and clone size reflect that table, while D and trimming were determined from the DNA. The sample yields nearly 600,000 clones; just under 97% were counted once. The top ten clones comprise over 0.09% of the sample.

Input material: naive CD8+ T cells sorted from blood. Per the publication, the cell subset or site label means: CD45RA+CCR7+. The source of this sequence is a woman aged 30 to 39 in good health. The rearrangement joined TRBV6-5 to TRBJ2-3, and 10 junction bases match TRBD2. The DNA sequence is TGTGCCAGCAACCTAGCGGGAGAGGCAGATACGCAGTATTTT. Its coded protein is CASNLAGEADTQYF.